This T cell receptor beta chain originates from a study of blood T cell repertoires in COVID-19. Study overall: Samples taken during acute and convalescent COVID-19 were collected in the United States, Italy and Spain. Nucleic acid was either cDNA or gDNA, and it came from T cells, B-cell-depleted T cells, or PBMCs.

The CDR3 runs to 14 residues. Trimming took off 2 bases at V and 0 bases at J, with 7 bases between the two ends. Under the authors' procedure: Amplified reference gene primers provided the basis for estimating nucleated cell counts. TCRdb keeps only in-frame clones here, not all; method: immunoSEQ multiplex PCR. For V, J and clone size, that table is used; D and trimming come from the DNA. This table has hundreds of thousands of clones, 75% to 90% appearing once. The sequence was collected from a woman aged 30 to 39 with active or convalescent COVID-19. J is TRBJ2-5 and V is TRBV23-1, with D tentatively TRBD2 (5 bases). TRBV23-1 is given ORF status, its function remaining uncertain. Sequencing used peripheral blood. The CDR3 DNA follows: TGCGCCAGCAGTCAACCGGGGTACCAAGAGACCCAGTACTTC. Its protein product is CASSQPGYQETQYF.